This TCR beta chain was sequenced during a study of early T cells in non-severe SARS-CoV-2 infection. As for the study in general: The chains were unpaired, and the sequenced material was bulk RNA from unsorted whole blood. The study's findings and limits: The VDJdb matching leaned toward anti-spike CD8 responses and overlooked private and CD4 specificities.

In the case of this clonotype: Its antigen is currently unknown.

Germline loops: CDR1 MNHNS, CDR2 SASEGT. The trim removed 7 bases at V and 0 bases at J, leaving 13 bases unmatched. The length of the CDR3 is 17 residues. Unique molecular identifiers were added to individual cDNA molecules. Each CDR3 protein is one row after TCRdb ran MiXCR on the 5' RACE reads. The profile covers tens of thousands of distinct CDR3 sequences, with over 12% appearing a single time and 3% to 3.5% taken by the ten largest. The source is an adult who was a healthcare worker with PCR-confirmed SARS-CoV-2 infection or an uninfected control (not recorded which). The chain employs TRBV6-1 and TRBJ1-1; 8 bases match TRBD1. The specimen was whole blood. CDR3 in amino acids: CASTGQGHIRMNTEAFF. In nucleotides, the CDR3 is TGTGCCAGCACCGGACAGGGCCATATCAGGATGAACACTGAAGCTTTCTTT.